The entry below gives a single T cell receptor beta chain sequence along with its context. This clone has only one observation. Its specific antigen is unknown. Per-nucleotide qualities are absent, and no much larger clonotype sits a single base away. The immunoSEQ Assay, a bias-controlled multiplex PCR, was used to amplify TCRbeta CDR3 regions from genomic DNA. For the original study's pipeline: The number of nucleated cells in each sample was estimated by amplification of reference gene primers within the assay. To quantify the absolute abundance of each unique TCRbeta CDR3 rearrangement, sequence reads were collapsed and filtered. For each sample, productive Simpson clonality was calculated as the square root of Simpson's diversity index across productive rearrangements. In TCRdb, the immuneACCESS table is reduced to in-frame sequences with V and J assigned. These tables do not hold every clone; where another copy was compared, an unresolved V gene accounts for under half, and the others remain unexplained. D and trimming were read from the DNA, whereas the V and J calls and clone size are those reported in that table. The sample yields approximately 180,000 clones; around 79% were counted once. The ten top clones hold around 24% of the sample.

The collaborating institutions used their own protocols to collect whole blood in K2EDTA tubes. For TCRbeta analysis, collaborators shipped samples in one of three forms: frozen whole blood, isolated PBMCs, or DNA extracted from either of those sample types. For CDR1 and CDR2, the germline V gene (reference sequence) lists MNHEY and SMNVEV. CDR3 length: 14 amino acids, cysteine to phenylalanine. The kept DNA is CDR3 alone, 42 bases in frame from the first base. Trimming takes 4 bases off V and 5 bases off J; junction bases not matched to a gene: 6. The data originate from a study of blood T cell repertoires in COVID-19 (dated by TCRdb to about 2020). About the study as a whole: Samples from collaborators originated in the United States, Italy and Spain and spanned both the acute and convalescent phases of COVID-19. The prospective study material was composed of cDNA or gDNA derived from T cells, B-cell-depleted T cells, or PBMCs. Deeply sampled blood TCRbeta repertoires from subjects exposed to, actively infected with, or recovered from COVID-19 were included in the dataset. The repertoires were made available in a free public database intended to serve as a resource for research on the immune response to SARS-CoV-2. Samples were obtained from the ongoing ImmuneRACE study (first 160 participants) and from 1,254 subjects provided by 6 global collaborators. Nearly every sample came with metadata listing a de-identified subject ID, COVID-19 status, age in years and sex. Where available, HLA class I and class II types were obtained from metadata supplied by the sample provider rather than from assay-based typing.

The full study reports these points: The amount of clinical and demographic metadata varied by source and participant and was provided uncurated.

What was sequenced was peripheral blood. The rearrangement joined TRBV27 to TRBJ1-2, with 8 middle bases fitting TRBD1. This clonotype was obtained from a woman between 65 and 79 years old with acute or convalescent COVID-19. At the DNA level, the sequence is TGTGCCAGCAGTTCAGGGGGCTCACGGTATGGCTACACCTTC. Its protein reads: CASSSGGSRYGYTF.